This T cell receptor beta chain stems from a study of T cell repertoires in cytomegalovirus infection. Looking at the study overall: Evidence of both CMV infection and a matching HLA type came from public TCR beta signatures.

This CDR3 spans 15 amino acids. Trimming pared 2 bases from V and 4 bases from J, leaving 12 bases between. Germline loops: CDR1 MNHEY, CDR2 SMNVEV (reference sequence). General observations from the study: The study found HLA-C-restricted CMV-specific TCR beta clonotypes dominating the ex vivo response. Cumulative frequency (of public TCR beta family members) identified carriers of CMV plus the relevant HLA.

On this clonotype: What it binds is not known.

TCRdb reanalysed the reads using MiXCR and keeps one entry per CDR3 protein. The table has roughly 230,000 distinct CDR3 sequences, approximately 22% seen once. The specimen was CD8+ T cells from PBMCs. This chain joins TRBV27 and TRBJ1-5, with D hard to call. The receptor was derived from a human donor in good health (CMV status not recorded). Some clones in this sample may be carry-over from other donors' samples. The CDR3 here is CASSLRRADNQPQHF. For the CDR3, the DNA is TGTGCCAGCAGTTTACGGAGGGCAGATAATCAGCCCCAGCATTTT.